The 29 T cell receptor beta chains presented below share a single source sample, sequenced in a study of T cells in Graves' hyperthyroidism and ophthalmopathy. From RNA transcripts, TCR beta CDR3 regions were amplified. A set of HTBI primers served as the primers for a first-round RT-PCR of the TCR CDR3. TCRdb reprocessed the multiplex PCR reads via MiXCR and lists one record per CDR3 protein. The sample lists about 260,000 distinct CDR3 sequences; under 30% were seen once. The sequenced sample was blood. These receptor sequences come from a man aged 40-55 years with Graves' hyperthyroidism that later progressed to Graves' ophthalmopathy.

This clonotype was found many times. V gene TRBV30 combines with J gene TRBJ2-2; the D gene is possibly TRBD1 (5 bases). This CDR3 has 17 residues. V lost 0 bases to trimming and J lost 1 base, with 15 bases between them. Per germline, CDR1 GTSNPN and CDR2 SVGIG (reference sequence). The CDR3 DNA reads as TGTGCCTGGAGTGTTGGCAGGGTGTCGGTGAACACCGGGGAGCTGTTTTTT. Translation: CAWSVGRVSVNTGELFF.

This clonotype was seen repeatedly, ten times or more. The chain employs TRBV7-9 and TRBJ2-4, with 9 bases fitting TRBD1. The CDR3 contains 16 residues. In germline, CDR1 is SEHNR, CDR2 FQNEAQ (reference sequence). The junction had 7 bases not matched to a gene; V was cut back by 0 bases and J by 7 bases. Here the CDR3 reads CASSLASQGAWNIQYF. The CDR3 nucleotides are TGTGCCAGCAGCTTAGCGTCACAGGGGGCGTGGAACATTCAGTACTTC.

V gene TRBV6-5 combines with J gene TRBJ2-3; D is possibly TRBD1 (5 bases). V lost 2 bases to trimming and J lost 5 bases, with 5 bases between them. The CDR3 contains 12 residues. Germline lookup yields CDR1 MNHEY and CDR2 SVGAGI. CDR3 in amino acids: CASSYRGDTQYF. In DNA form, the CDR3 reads TGTGCCAGCAGTTACAGGGGAGATACGCAGTATTTT.

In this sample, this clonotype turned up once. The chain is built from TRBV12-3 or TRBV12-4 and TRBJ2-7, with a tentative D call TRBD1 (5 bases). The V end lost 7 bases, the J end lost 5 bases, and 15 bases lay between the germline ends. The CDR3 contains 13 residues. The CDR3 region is CASKGQGFDEQYF. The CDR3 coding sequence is TGTGCCAGCAAAGGTCAGGGATTCGACGAGCAGTACTTC.

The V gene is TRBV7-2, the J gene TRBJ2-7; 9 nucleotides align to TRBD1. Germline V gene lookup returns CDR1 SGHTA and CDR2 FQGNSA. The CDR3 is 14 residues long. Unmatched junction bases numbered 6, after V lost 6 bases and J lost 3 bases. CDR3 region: CASSYTGGGYEQYF. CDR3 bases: TGTGCCAGCAGTTATACAGGGGGCGGCTACGAGCAGTACTTC.

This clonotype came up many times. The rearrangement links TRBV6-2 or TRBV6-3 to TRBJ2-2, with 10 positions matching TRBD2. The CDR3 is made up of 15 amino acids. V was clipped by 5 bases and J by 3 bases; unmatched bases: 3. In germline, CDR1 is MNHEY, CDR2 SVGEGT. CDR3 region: CASSHGTSDTGELFF. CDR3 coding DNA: TGTGCCAGCAGTCACGGGACTAGCGACACCGGGGAGCTGTTTTTT.

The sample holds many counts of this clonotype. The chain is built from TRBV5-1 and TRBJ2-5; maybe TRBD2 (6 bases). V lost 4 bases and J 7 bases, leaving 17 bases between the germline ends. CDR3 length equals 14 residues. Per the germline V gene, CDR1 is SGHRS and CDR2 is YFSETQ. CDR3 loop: CASSQTGAGTTQYF. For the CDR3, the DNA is TGCGCCAGCAGCCAAACGGGAGCAGGGACGACCCAGTACTTC.

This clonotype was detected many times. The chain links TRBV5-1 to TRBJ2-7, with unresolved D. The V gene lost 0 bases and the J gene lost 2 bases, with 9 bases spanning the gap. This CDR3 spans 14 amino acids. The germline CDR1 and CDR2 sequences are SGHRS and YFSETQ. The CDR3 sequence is CASSLGPPPYEQYF. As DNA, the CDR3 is TGCGCCAGCAGCTTGGGTCCTCCCCCCTACGAGCAGTACTTC.

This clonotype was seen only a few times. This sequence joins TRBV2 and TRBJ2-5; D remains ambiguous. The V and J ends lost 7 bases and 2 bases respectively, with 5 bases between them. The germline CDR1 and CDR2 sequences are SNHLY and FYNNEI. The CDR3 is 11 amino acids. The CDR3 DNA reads TGTGCCAGCATGAGGCAAGAGACCCAGTACTTC. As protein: CASMRQETQYF.

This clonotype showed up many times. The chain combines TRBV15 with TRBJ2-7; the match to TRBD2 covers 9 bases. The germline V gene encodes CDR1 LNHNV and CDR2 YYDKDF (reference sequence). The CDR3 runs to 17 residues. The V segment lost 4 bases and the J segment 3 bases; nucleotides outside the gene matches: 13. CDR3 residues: CATSIAPITAGGYEQYF. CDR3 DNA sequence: TGTGCCACCAGCATAGCCCCCATTACAGCGGGAGGCTACGAGCAGTACTTC.

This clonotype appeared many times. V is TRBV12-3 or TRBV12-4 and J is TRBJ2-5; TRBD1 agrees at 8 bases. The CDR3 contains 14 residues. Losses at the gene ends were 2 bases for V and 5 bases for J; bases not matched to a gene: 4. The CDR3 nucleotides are TGTGCCAGCAGTTTACCAGGGGGCCGGGAGACCCAGTACTTC. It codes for CASSLPGGRETQYF.

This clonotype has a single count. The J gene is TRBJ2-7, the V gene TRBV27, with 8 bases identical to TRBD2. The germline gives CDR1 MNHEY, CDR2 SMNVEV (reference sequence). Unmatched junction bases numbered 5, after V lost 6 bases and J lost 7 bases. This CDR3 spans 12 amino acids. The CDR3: CASRAGAEEQYF. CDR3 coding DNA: TGTGCCAGCAGAGCGGGAGCTGAAGAGCAGTACTTC.

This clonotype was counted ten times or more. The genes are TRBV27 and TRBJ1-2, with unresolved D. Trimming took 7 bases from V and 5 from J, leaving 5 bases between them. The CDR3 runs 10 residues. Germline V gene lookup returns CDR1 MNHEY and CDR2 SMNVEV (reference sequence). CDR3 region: CASTLYGYTF. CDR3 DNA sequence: TGTGCCAGCACCCTTTATGGCTACACCTTC.

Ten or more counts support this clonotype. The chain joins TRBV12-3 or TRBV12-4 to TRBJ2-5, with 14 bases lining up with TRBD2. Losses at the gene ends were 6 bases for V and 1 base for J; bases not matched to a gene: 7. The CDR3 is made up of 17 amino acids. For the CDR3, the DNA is TGTGCCAGCAGCAAGGGACTAGCGGGAGTCGCCCAAGAGACCCAGTACTTC. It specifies CASSKGLAGVAQETQYF.

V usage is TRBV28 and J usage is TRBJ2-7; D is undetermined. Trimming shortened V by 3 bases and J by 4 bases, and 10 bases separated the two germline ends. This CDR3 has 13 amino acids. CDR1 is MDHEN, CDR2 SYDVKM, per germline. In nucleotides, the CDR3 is TGTGCCAGCAGTTTGATGGGGTCTTACGAGCAGTACTTC. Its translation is CASSLMGSYEQYF.

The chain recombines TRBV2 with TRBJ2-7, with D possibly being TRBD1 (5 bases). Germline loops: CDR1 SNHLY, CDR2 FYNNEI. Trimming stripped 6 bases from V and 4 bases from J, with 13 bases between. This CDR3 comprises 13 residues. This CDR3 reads CASRRGILYEQYF. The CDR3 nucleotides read TGTGCCAGCAGAAGGGGAATCCTGTACGAGCAGTACTTC.

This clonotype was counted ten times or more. The DNA for the CDR3 is TGCAGTGCTAGACTTGGGAGTTCAGACGAGCAGTACTTC. Residues: CSARLGSSDEQYF. The chain employs TRBV20-1 and TRBJ2-7, with a weak D call TRBD2 (5 bases). Germline V gives CDR1 DFQATT, CDR2 SNEGSKA (reference sequence). This CDR3 has 13 amino acids. V lost 2 bases and J lost 5, with 13 bases in between.

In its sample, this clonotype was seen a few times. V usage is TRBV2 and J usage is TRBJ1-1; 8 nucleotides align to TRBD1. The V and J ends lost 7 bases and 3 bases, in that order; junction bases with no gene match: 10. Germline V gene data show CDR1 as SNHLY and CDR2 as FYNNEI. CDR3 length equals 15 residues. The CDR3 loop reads CASIGQGVPYTEAFF. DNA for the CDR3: TGTGCCAGCATTGGACAGGGAGTCCCATACACTGAAGCTTTCTTT.

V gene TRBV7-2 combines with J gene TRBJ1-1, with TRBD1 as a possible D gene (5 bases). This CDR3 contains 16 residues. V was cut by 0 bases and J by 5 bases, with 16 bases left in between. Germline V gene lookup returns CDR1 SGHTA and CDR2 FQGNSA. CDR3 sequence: CASSLAVFSGRTEAFF. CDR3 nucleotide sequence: TGTGCCAGCAGCTTAGCAGTATTTTCGGGACGTACTGAAGCTTTCTTT.

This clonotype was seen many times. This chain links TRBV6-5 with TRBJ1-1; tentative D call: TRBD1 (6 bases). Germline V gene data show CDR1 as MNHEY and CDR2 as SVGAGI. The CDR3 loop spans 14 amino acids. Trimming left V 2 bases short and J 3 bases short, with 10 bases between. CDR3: CASSYEGGDTEAFF. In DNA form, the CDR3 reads TGTGCCAGCAGTTACGAGGGGGGGGACACTGAAGCTTTCTTT.

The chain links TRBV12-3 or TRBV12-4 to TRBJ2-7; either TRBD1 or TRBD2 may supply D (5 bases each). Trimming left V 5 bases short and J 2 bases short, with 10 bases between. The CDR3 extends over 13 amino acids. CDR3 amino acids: CASSPGAAYEQYF. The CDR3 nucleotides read TGTGCCAGCAGTCCCGGGGCCGCCTACGAGCAGTACTTC.

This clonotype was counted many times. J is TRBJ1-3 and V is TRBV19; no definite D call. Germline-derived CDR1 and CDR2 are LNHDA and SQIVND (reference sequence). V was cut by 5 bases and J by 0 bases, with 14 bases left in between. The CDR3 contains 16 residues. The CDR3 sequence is CASSSTDASSGNTIYF. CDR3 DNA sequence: TGTGCCAGTAGTTCCACGGACGCAAGCTCTGGAAACACCATATATTTT.

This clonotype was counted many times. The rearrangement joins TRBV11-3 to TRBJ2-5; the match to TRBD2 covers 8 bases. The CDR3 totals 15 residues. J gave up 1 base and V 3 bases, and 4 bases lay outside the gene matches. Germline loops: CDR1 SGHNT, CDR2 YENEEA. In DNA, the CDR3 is TGTGCCAGCAGCTTTCCCAGCGGGGGCCAAGAGACCCAGTACTTC. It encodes CASSFPSGGQETQYF.

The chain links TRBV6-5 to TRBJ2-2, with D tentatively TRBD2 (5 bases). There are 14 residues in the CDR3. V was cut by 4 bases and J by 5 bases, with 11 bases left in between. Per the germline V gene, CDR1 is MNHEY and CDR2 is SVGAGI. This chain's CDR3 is CASSSDYGTGELFF. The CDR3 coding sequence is TGTGCCAGCAGTTCCGACTATGGTACCGGGGAGCTGTTTTTT.

CDR3 DNA sequence: TGTGCCACCAGTGATTTGTCTAGCGGGAGGTTTGAGACCCAGTACTTC. Amino acids: CATSDLSSGRFETQYF. The rearrangement links TRBV24-1 to TRBJ2-5, with TRBD2 matching 11 bases. The ends lost 0 bases at V and 5 bases at J; junction bases unmatched: 4. The CDR3 runs to 16 residues. The germline gives CDR1 KGHDR, CDR2 SFDVKD.

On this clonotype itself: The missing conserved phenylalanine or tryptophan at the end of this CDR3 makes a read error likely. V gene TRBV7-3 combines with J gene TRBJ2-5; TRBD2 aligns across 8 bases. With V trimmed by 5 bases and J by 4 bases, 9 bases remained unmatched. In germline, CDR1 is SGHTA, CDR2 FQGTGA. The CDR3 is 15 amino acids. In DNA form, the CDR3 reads TGTGCCAGCAGCGTCCAATCGGGACTAGGAGAGACCCAGTACTCC. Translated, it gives CASSVQSGLGETQYS.

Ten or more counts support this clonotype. CDR3 loop: CASSLFSGRVGELFF. DNA of the CDR3: TGTGCCAGTAGTCTGTTTAGCGGGAGGGTCGGGGAGCTGTTTTTT. This chain links TRBV19 with TRBJ2-2, with 11 nucleotides matching TRBD2. This CDR3 region has 15 residues. The germline gives CDR1 LNHDA, CDR2 SQIVND (reference sequence). Trimming removed 5 bases from V and 7 bases from J; junction bases left unmatched: 6.

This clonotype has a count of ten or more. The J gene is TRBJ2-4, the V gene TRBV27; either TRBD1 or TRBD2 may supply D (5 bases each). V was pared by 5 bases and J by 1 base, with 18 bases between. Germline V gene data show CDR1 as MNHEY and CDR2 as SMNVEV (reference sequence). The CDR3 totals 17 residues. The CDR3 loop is CASSTSGTLWAKNIQYF. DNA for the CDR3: TGTGCCAGCAGTACGTCCGGGACGCTGTGGGCCAAAAACATTCAGTACTTC.

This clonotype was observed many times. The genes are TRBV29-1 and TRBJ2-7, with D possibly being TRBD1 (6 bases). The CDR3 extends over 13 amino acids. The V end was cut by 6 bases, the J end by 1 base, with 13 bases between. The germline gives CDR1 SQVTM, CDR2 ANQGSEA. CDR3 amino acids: CSVIRTESYEQYF. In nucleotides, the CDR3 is TGCAGCGTCATTCGGACAGAATCCTACGAGCAGTACTTC.